The 6 T cell receptor beta chains reported below all come from one sample, sequenced in a study of sequential checkpoint blockade in melanoma. TCRdb keeps only in-frame clones here, not all; method: immunoSEQ multiplex PCR. The repertoire holds thousands of clones, with approximately 54% as singletons. Treatment described: randomized to nivolumab then ipilimumab (arm A) or the reverse (arm B). The sample consisted of CD8+ T cells sorted from blood (inferred from file names), taken from a patient given nivolumab and ipilimumab in sequence. Every receptor here comes from a human donor with melanoma.

The chain recombines TRBV28 with TRBJ1-5; tentatively, D is TRBD1 (5 bases). V lost 6 bases to trimming and J lost 7 bases, with 10 bases between them. Germline CDR1 and CDR2: MDHEN and SYDVKM. The CDR3 is 12 residues long. The CDR3 bases are TGTGCCAGCAGCCCCGACAGACAGCCCCAGCATTTT. It codes for CASSPDRQPQHF.

The V and J genes are TRBV11-2 and TRBJ1-1; D might be TRBD1 (5 bases). Germline-derived CDR1 and CDR2 are SGHAT and FQNNGV. The CDR3 has 15 amino acids. Trimming took 1 base from V and 3 from J, leaving 12 bases between them. The CDR3 region has the DNA TGTGCCAGCAGCTTAGGTCCCAGGGTGGACACTGAAGCTTTCTTT. Residues: CASSLGPRVDTEAFF.

The rearrangement uses TRBV29-1 and TRBJ2-7; 9 nucleotides align to TRBD1. The CDR3 is made up of 14 amino acids. Germline V CDR1 and CDR2: SQVTM, ANQGSEA. J was trimmed by 2 bases and V by 6 bases; bases with no gene match: 8. The CDR3 spells CSVGSGTGPYEQYF. The CDR3 DNA sequence: TGCAGCGTGGGGTCTGGGACAGGGCCCTACGAGCAGTACTTC.

CDR3 nucleotides: TGCGCCAGCAGCCAAGACGCCAGGGCCACGAATGAAAAACTGTTTTTT. Residues: CASSQDARATNEKLFF. The chain recombines TRBV4-3 with TRBJ1-4; a possible D gene is TRBD1 (5 bases). There are 16 residues in the CDR3. The germline V and J ends were trimmed by 0 bases and 5 bases, with 13 bases remaining between them. CDR1 LGHNA and CDR2 YSLEER come from the germline V gene.

The chain has TRBV13 and TRBJ2-7, with TRBD1 matching 11 bases. Unmatched junction bases numbered 5, after V lost 4 bases and J lost 6 bases. Germline V gene lookup returns CDR1 PRHDT and CDR2 FYEKMQ (reference sequence). The CDR3 runs 14 residues. The CDR3 sequence is CASSSGTGGAEQYF. Written as DNA, the CDR3 is TGTGCCAGCAGCTCCGGGACAGGGGGGGCCGAGCAGTACTTC.

This clone was counted only a few times. The V call is TRBV7-9, the J call TRBJ1-2; 8 nucleotides align to TRBD1. Trimming removed 5 bases from V and 3 bases from J; junction bases left unmatched: 11. This CDR3 spans 16 amino acids. Germline V gene lookup returns CDR1 SEHNR and CDR2 FQNEAQ (reference sequence). The CDR3 reads CASSPTDRVPDYGYTF. CDR3 bases: TGTGCCAGCAGCCCCACGGACAGGGTGCCTGACTATGGCTACACCTTC.